The sequence of this TCR beta chain was determined in a study of CD8 T cells in Susac syndrome. Random hexamers were used to reverse transcribe the RNA input (roughly 0.5 to 1 ug). immunoSEQ multiplex PCR amplified TCR beta CDR3 across 54 Vbeta, 13 Jbeta. TCRdb called the immunoSEQ multiplex PCR reads again in MiXCR, with one record for every CDR3 protein. Among more than 150,000 distinct CDR3 sequences listed, 95% to 96% were seen once. The TCR was taken from a human donor with Susac syndrome. Sequencing was carried out using CD4+ T cells from PBMCs.

CDR3: CASRFRTSGTSNEQFF. The CDR3 DNA follows: TGTGCCAGCAGATTCAGGACTAGCGGGACGTCCAATGAGCAGTTCTTC. V and J are TRBV6-1 and TRBJ2-1; 12 bases map to TRBD2. Germline values: CDR1 MNHNS, CDR2 SASEGT. This CDR3 region has 16 residues. The junction had 9 bases not matched to a gene; V was cut back by 6 bases and J by 6 bases.